The 32 T cell receptor beta chains given below trace back to one sample, sequenced in a study of OX40 agonist ivuxolimab in advanced cancers. Clones were read by immunoSEQ multiplex PCR, and TCRdb kept only the in-frame ones, dropping some. Here the sample spans around 35,000 clones, about 87% being singletons. Material: CD4+ or CD8+ T cells sorted from blood, obtained in a trial of the OX40 agonist ivuxolimab. These receptors originate from an adult with an advanced solid tumor such as melanoma, head and neck, liver or kidney cancer.

The genes are TRBV7-3 and TRBJ2-3; 8 bases match TRBD1. Germline V gene lookup returns CDR1 SGHTA and CDR2 FQGTGA. Trimming at V came to 5 bases and at J to 5 bases, leaving 6 bases not matched to a gene. CDR3 length: 14 amino acids. In nucleotides, the CDR3 is TGTGCCAGCAGCCCTGACAGGGGCGGAGATACGCAGTATTTT. As protein: CASSPDRGGDTQYF.

The CDR3 DNA reads TGTGCCAGCTCACCACCGCAGGGGGAAGAGACCCAGTACTTC. Translation gives CASSPPQGEETQYF. The chain recombines TRBV18 with TRBJ2-5; 7 bases are a match to TRBD1. Trimming removed 0 bases from V and 3 bases from J; junction bases left unmatched: 1. Germline CDR1 reads KGHSH; CDR2 reads LQKENI. The CDR3 contains 14 residues.

This clone appeared a single time. The chain employs TRBV29-1 and TRBJ2-1; the D is unclear. V was trimmed by 7 bases and J by 4 bases, leaving 14 bases between them. The CDR3 spans 13 residues. The germline V gene has CDR1 SQVTM and CDR2 ANQGSEA. The CDR3: CSARLSTYNEQFF. CDR3 DNA sequence: TGCAGCGCGAGACTGTCAACTTACAATGAGCAGTTCTTC.

The gene calls are TRBV7-2 and TRBJ2-7; D is unresolved. Germline V lookup: CDR1 SGHTA, CDR2 FQGNSA. Trimming cost V 4 bases and J 0 bases, with 7 bases left between them. This CDR3 spans 13 amino acids. In DNA, the CDR3 is TGTGCCAGCAGCTCCAGGCCCTCCTACGAGCAGTACTTC. It is translated as CASSSRPSYEQYF.

The chain carries TRBV5-1 and TRBJ2-7, with TRBD1 identical over 10 bases. Germline CDR1 is SGHRS and CDR2 is YFSETQ. The CDR3 is 15 amino acids. Trimming removed 4 bases from V and 2 bases from J; junction bases left unmatched: 6. The CDR3 protein is CASSPGGTGAYEQYF. The CDR3 DNA is TGCGCCAGCAGCCCAGGTGGGACAGGGGCCTACGAGCAGTACTTC.

The chain is built from TRBV9 and TRBJ2-5; D unclear. Trimming removed 4 bases from V and 5 bases from J, with 12 bases in between. Germline V CDR1 and CDR2: SGDLS, YYNGEE. CDR3 length equals 13 residues. The CDR3 nucleotides are TGTGCCAGCAGCAGAAGAGACGGGGAGACCCAGTACTTC. Translation gives CASSRRDGETQYF.

The sample holds one count of this clone. V and J are TRBV11-2 and TRBJ2-7, with TRBD1 identical over 8 bases. Per germline, CDR1 SGHAT and CDR2 FQNNGV. This CDR3 has 17 amino acids. V lost 4 bases, J lost 7 bases, and 18 bases stayed unmatched. For the CDR3, the DNA is TGTGCCAGCAGCTGGGGGCGGACAGGGTCGTTTAAAGTGGAGCAGTACTTC. It specifies CASSWGRTGSFKVEQYF.

This chain links TRBV28 with TRBJ2-7, with 11 bases aligning to TRBD1. Germline V gene lookup returns CDR1 MDHEN and CDR2 SYDVKM. This CDR3 spans 15 amino acids. J lost 3 bases, V lost 6 bases, and 7 bases had no gene match. The CDR3: CASRSTGTGGYEQYF. CDR3 bases: TGTGCCAGCAGAAGTACCGGGACAGGGGGCTACGAGCAGTACTTC.

This chain connects TRBV7-6 to TRBJ2-1; 8 positions match TRBD2. This CDR3 has 16 residues. The ends lost 1 base at V and 3 bases at J; junction bases unmatched: 5. Germline loops: CDR1 SGHVS, CDR2 FNYEAQ. The CDR3 loop reads CASSLGGRGDYNEQFF. The CDR3 DNA sequence: TGTGCCAGCAGCTTAGGAGGGCGGGGGGACTACAATGAGCAGTTCTTC.

The CDR3 here is CASSSNRKNIQYF. The DNA for the CDR3 is TGTGCCAGCAGCTCCAATAGAAAAAACATTCAGTACTTC. The chain links TRBV11-1 to TRBJ2-4; D is uncertain. V gave up 4 bases and J gave up 4 bases, with 8 bases separating them. There are 13 residues in the CDR3. From germline, CDR1 is SGHAT and CDR2 FQDESV (reference sequence). The full variable domain, rest sourced from reference TRBV11-1 and TRBJ2-4, is EAEVAQSPRYKITEKSQAVAFWCDPISGHATLYWYRQILGQGPELLVQFQDESVVDDSQLPKDRFSAERLKGVDSTLKIQPAELGDSAMYLCASSSNRKNIQYFGAGTRLSVL.

The rearrangement links TRBV4-2 to TRBJ1-5; unclear D gene. The CDR3 sequence is 14 residues long. V lost 1 base, J lost 4 bases, and 8 bases lay in between. The germline CDR1 and CDR2 sequences are LGHNA and YNFKEQ. In DNA, the CDR3 is TGTGCCAGCAGCCAAGGTGGGCGGAATCAGCCCCAGCATTTT. This sequence encodes CASSQGGRNQPQHF.

V and J are TRBV28 and TRBJ2-4; the match to TRBD2 covers 9 bases. Germline trimming cut 7 bases from V and 9 bases from J; bases unmatched to any gene: 10. Germline lookup yields CDR1 MDHEN and CDR2 SYDVKM. The CDR3 is made up of 14 amino acids. The CDR3: CASNERGGRVIQYF. In nucleotides, the CDR3 is TGTGCCAGCAACGAAAGAGGCGGGAGGGTCATTCAGTACTTC. The full variable domain, completed using reference TRBV28 and TRBJ2-4, is DVKVTQSSRYLVKRTGEKVFLECVQDMDHENMFWYRQDPGLGLRLIYFSYDVKMKEKGDIPEGYSVSREKKERFSLILESASTNQTSMYLCASNERGGRVIQYFGAGTRLSVL.

This chain joins TRBV5-1 and TRBJ1-6; 8 bases map to TRBD1. CDR3 length: 16 residues. J gave up 7 bases and V 3 bases, and 9 bases lay outside the gene matches. Germline CDR1 SGHRS, CDR2 YFSETQ. The CDR3 is CASSSTGQGDNSPLHF. The CDR3 nucleotides are TGCGCCAGCAGCTCAACAGGACAGGGCGACAATTCACCCCTCCACTTT. Variable domain in full (rest from reference TRBV5-1 and TRBJ1-6): KAGVTQTPRYLIKTRGQQVTLSCSPISGHRSVSWYQQTPGQGLQFLFEYFSETQRNKGNFPGRFSGRQFSNSRSEMNVSTLELGDSALYLCASSSTGQGDNSPLHFGNGTRLTVT.

V and J are TRBV2 and TRBJ1-2; 8 positions agree with TRBD1. This CDR3 is built from 14 residues. CDR1 is SNHLY and CDR2 is FYNNEI in the germline V gene. J gave up 4 bases and V 5 bases, and 6 bases lay outside the gene matches. The DNA of the CDR3 is TGTGCCAGCAGTATCGGACAGGGAGGCTATGGCTACACCTTC. Translated, it gives CASSIGQGGYGYTF.

J is TRBJ2-7 and V is TRBV23-1; 9 bases map to TRBD2. TRBV23-1 is an ORF for which the function is uncertain. With 6 bases clipped from V and 2 bases from J, the junction kept 14 bases outside the gene matches. This CDR3 contains 17 residues. DNA of the CDR3: TGCGCCAGCAGCCCACGGGCGGGAGGGATACCCACCTACGAGCAGTACTTC. Protein sequence: CASSPRAGGIPTYEQYF.

This chain connects TRBV6-4 to TRBJ1-2; D gene uncertain. This CDR3 region has 14 residues. V lost 6 bases and J lost 2, with 13 bases in between. Germline CDR1 and CDR2: MRHNA and SNTAGT. As DNA, the CDR3 is TGTGCCAGCAGAGAAACACCCTCCAACTATGGCTACACCTTC. Translated, it gives CASRETPSNYGYTF.

J is TRBJ2-3 and V is TRBV29-1; a weak D match, TRBD2 (5 bases). Germline V lookup: CDR1 SQVTM, CDR2 ANQGSEA. The CDR3 contains 12 residues. With 5 bases removed from V and 6 bases from J, the gap between germline ends came to 12 bases. CDR3 loop: CSVRVTGDTQYF. The CDR3, as DNA: TGCAGCGTTAGGGTAACGGGGGATACGCAGTATTTT.

The chain has TRBV6-1 and TRBJ2-2; weak D call: TRBD2 (5 bases). The germline V gene has CDR1 MNHNS and CDR2 SASEGT. The CDR3 covers 16 residues. V was shortened by 8 bases and J by 4 bases, with 20 bases between the two germline ends. This CDR3 reads CASRGPNRGRTGELFF. Written as DNA, the CDR3 is TGTGCCAGCCGTGGTCCGAACCGCGGGCGCACCGGGGAGCTGTTTTTT.

The chain couples TRBV4-1 to TRBJ2-1; D remains unclear. The CDR3 loop spans 16 amino acids. V shed 2 bases and J shed 0 bases, with 11 bases lying between them. The germline V gene encodes CDR1 MGHRA and CDR2 YSYEKL. The CDR3 region is CASSQPLKSSYNEQFF. In nucleotides, the CDR3 is TGCGCCAGCAGCCAACCCCTAAAGAGCTCCTACAATGAGCAGTTCTTC.

The rearrangement links TRBV7-3 to TRBJ2-7; no reliable D call. In germline, CDR1 is SGHTA, CDR2 FQGTGA. CDR3 length: 16 residues. The ends were cut back, 1 base at V and 3 bases at J, with 16 bases in the middle. The CDR3 reads CASSLIRPRGGYEQYF. In DNA form, the CDR3 reads TGTGCCAGCAGCTTAATAAGGCCCCGAGGTGGCTACGAGCAGTACTTC.

Note on this clone: The same CDR3 can be traced to other DNA sequences in this sample. This sequence joins TRBV5-1 and TRBJ2-7, with TRBD1 matching over 7 bases. CDR3 length: 13 amino acids. V lost 0 bases to trimming and J lost 4 bases; unmatched junction nucleotides: 1. Germline CDR1 SGHRS, CDR2 YFSETQ. The CDR3 loop reads CASSLDRGYEQYF. In DNA form, the CDR3 reads TGCGCCAGCAGCTTGGACAGGGGTTACGAGCAGTACTTC.

The chain has TRBV28 and TRBJ1-5; D is uncertain. The CDR3 totals 15 residues. V dropped 4 bases and J dropped 5 bases, with 15 bases sitting between them. Germline CDR1 and CDR2: MDHEN and SYDVKM. The CDR3 sequence is CASSWAGILHQPQHF. The CDR3 DNA reads TGTGCCAGCAGTTGGGCCGGGATCCTTCATCAGCCCCAGCATTTT.

This rearrangement joins TRBV7-3 to TRBJ2-4; D call uncertain. The CDR3 length is 13 residues. V was cut by 1 base and J by 6 bases, with 7 bases left in between. CDR1 is SGHTA and CDR2 is FQGTGA in the germline V gene. The CDR3 loop is CASSLSSGNIQYF. CDR3 coding DNA: TGTGCCAGCAGCTTAAGTTCGGGAAACATTCAGTACTTC.

This clone is a singleton in its sample. The chain links TRBV7-2 to TRBJ2-4; 9 bases fit TRBD2. This CDR3 has 19 amino acids. The junction had 13 bases not matched to a gene; V was cut back by 3 bases and J by 1 base. The germline gives CDR1 SGHTA, CDR2 FQGNSA. CDR3 DNA sequence: TGTGCCAGCAGCTTGAGGGGGGCTAGCGGGACCGGGGCCAAAAACATTCAGTACTTC. Translated: CASSLRGASGTGAKNIQYF.

This chain joins TRBV1 and TRBJ1-2. TRBV1 is described as a pseudogene. CDR3 length: 13 residues. The CDR3 reads CTSSQDGNYGYTF. DNA of the CDR3: TGCACCAGCAGCCAAGATGGGAACTATGGCTACACCTTC.

V is TRBV9 and J is TRBJ2-1; D uncertain. The V gene lost 2 bases and the J gene lost 9 bases, with 15 bases spanning the gap. Per the germline V gene, CDR1 is SGDLS and CDR2 is YYNGEE. This CDR3 contains 14 residues. CDR3: CASSVGPNPTEQFF. The CDR3 coding sequence is TGTGCCAGCAGCGTGGGCCCAAACCCCACTGAGCAGTTCTTC.

The chain joins TRBV4-1 to TRBJ2-1, with D unclear. Trimming stripped 3 bases from V and 5 bases from J, with 11 bases between. There are 14 residues in the CDR3. Germline CDR1 is MGHRA and CDR2 is YSYEKL. The DNA of the CDR3 is TGCGCCAGCAGCCACTTCGGTAGCCACAATGAGCAGTTCTTC. Its protein is CASSHFGSHNEQFF.

The rearrangement links TRBV19 to TRBJ2-7; no reliable D call. Germline V CDR1 and CDR2: LNHDA, SQIVND (reference sequence). The CDR3 extends over 13 amino acids. V was trimmed by 2 bases and J by 4 bases, leaving 9 bases between them. CDR3 in DNA: TGTGCCAGTAGTATAAATGCCAGATACGAGCAGTACTTC. Its protein product is CASSINARYEQYF.

J is TRBJ1-1 and V is TRBV6-6; 8 positions agree with TRBD1. Losses at the gene ends were 3 bases for V and 4 bases for J; bases not matched to a gene: 4. Germline CDR1 and CDR2: MNHNY and SVGAGI (reference sequence). CDR3 length: 14 amino acids. Here the CDR3 reads CASSYAQGATEAFF. In DNA form, the CDR3 reads TGTGCCAGCAGTTATGCCCAGGGGGCCACTGAAGCTTTCTTT.

The chain uses TRBV7-9 and TRBJ2-7; D is possibly TRBD2 (5 bases). Germline CDR1 SEHNR, CDR2 FQNEAQ (reference sequence). The CDR3 extends over 16 amino acids. Trimming removed 0 bases at V and 4 bases at J, with 16 bases between. The CDR3 loop reads CASSLAGWSGTYEQYF. Written as DNA, the CDR3 is TGTGCCAGCAGCTTAGCGGGGTGGAGCGGAACTTACGAGCAGTACTTC.

The chain couples TRBV7-8 to TRBJ2-7; no reliable D call. The CDR3 is 12 amino acids. The ends were cut back, 1 base at V and 12 bases at J, with 13 bases in the middle. Germline-derived CDR1 and CDR2 are SGHVS and FQNEAQ. The CDR3 bases are TGTGCCAGCAGCTTAGAGGTGGGCCTAAGGTACTTC. Amino acids: CASSLEVGLRYF.

The rearrangement joins TRBV2 to TRBJ2-2, with TRBD2 identical over 7 bases. CDR3 length: 14 amino acids. CDR1 is SNHLY, CDR2 FYNNEI, per germline. J gave up 7 bases and V 3 bases, and 5 bases lay outside the gene matches. As DNA, the CDR3 is TGTGCCAGCAGTGATCGGGGGGTCCACGGGGAGCTGTTTTTT. Protein product: CASSDRGVHGELFF.